A selection of T cell receptor beta chains follows, all from one sample in a study of identifying expanded T cells in peripheral blood. Some clones are missing from TCRdb's copy, which holds only in-frame ones; the method was immunoSEQ multiplex PCR. The sample shows approximately 81,000 clones, roughly 84% of them seen only once. The sequencing sample was made of blood. Receptor source: a person aged 18 to 75 in good health. The CDR3 runs from the conserved cysteine through the conserved F or W. A D gene is named only where the DNA matches it firmly. Expanded clones get a size class; other rows say once, few or many, or leave the size out.

d_call j_call v_call clone_size cdr3_nt cdr3_aa
. TRBJ2-6 TRBV5-6 . TGTGCCAGCAGCTACGACGGCAACTCTGGGGCCAACGTCCTGACTTTC CASSYDGNSGANVLTF
. TRBJ2-3 TRBV10-3 . TGTGCCATCAGTGAGACGAACACATTCACAGATACGCAGTATTTT CAISETNTFTDTQYF
TRBD2 TRBJ2-3 TRBV7-9 . TGTGCCAGCAGCGCCCCTACTAGCGGATACACAGATACGCAGTATTTT CASSAPTSGYTDTQYF
TRBD2 TRBJ2-1 TRBV7-7 . TGTGCTAGCAGCCTAGCGGGAGAATACAATGAGCAGTTCTTC CASSLAGEYNEQFF
TRBD2 TRBJ2-5 TRBV10-3 . TGTGCCACCCAAGCGGGAGGGGGGGAAGAGACCCAGTACTTC CATQAGGGEETQYF
TRBD2 TRBJ2-1 TRBV7-2 few TGTGCCAGCAGCTTCCGGAAGCGGGAGGATGAGCAGTTCTTC CASSFRKREDEQFF
. TRBJ2-1 TRBV18 . TGTGCCAGCTCACCTCCGACGGATGAGCAGTTCTTC CASSPPTDEQFF
. TRBJ1-2 TRBV29-1 few TGCAGCGTTGGGTGGGGAAATGGCTACACCTTC CSVGWGNGYTF
TRBD2 TRBJ2-3 TRBV7-8 . TGTGCCAGCAGCTACCGCGGACTAGGAGCAGATACGCAGTATTTT CASSYRGLGADTQYF
TRBD2 TRBJ2-7 TRBV27 . TGTGCCAGCAGTCCCCTCCTAAAGCGGGAGAGGGACGAGCAGTACTTC CASSPLLKRERDEQYF
. TRBJ1-2 TRBV27 . TGTGCCAGCAGTTTAGGGGGGAACTATGGCTACACCTTC CASSLGGNYGYTF
TRBD1 TRBJ1-1 TRBV5-1 . TGCGCCAGCAGCTTGGTGGGACAGGAGGGCGAAGCTTTCTTT CASSLVGQEGEAFF
. TRBJ2-1 TRBV5-4 . TGTGCCAGCAGTCTGAATCCAGGGAACTACAATGAGCAGTTCTTC CASSLNPGNYNEQFF
TRBD2 TRBJ2-2 TRBV7-8 . TGTGCCGGCGGTGGACCGGGACTACAAACCCCCGGGGAGCTGTTTTTT CAGGGPGLQTPGELFF
. TRBJ2-7 TRBV7-2 . TGTGCCAGCAGCCTCCTCGTGTACGAGCAGTACTTC CASSLLVYEQYF
. TRBJ2-1 TRBV5-1 . TGCGCCAGCAAACCAGAATCGGGGATCCACAATGAGCAGTTCTTC CASKPESGIHNEQFF
. TRBJ2-5 TRBV20-1 . TGCAGTGCTAGAGATATGCCTATACAGTACTTC CSARDMPIQYF
. TRBJ1-2 TRBV10-3 . TGTGCCATCAGTGATCCTACAGGGTTCGCCTATGGCTACACCTTC CAISDPTGFAYGYTF
. TRBJ2-2 TRBV27 . TGTGCCAGCAGTTATGGGGCCACCGGGGAGCTGTTTTTT CASSYGATGELFF